This T cell receptor (beta chain) appears in the sequencing data of a study of OX40 agonist ivuxolimab in advanced cancers. Per germline, CDR1 MDHEN and CDR2 SYDVKM. V was shortened by 3 bases and J by 6 bases, with 3 bases between the two germline ends. The CDR3 length is 11 residues. Details on this clone: Antigen unknown.

Method: immunoSEQ multiplex PCR; TCRdb's copy keeps in-frame clones and lacks some. In the table there are tens of thousands of clones, 70% to 90% of which are singletons. The study's findings and limits: At 0.1 to 3.0 mg/kg, clonal expansion of CD4+ and CD8+ blood T cells had occurred by week 6. Antigens targeted by the expanded peripheral T cells were not determined.

The V and J genes are TRBV28 and TRBJ1-5; D is ambiguous. The sequences come from CD4+ or CD8+ T cells sorted from blood, collected in a trial of the OX40 agonist ivuxolimab. The clonotype comes from an adult with an advanced solid tumor such as melanoma, head and neck, liver or kidney cancer. The CDR3 loop is CASSFGQPQHF. In DNA, the CDR3 is TGTGCCAGCAGTTTCGGTCAGCCCCAGCATTTT.